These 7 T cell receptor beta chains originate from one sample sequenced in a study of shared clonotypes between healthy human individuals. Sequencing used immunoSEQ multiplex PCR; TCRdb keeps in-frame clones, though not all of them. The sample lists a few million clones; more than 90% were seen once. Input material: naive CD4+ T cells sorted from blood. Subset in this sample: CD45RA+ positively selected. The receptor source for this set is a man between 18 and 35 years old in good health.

CDR3 region: CASSDGGNYGYTF. CDR3 coding DNA: TGTGCCAGCAGTGATGGTGGAAACTATGGCTACACCTTC. The chain links TRBV6-1 to TRBJ1-2; no clear D. The CDR3 is 13 amino acids. V shed 3 bases and J shed 2 bases, with 7 bases lying between them. The germline V gene encodes CDR1 MNHNS and CDR2 SASEGT.

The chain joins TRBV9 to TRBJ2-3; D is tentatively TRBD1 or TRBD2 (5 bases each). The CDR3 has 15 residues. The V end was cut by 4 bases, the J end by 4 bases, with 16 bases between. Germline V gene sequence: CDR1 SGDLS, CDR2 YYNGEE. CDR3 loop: CASSPTGAGPDTQYF. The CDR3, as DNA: TGTGCCAGCAGCCCCACCGGGGCCGGGCCAGATACGCAGTATTTT.

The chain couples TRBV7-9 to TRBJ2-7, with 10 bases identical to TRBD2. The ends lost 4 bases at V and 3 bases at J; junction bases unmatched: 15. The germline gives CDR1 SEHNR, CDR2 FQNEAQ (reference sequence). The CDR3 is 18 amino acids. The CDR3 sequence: CASSSPGSGGTYHYEQYF. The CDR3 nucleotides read TGTGCCAGCAGCTCCCCGGGTAGCGGGGGGACCTATCACTACGAGCAGTACTTC.

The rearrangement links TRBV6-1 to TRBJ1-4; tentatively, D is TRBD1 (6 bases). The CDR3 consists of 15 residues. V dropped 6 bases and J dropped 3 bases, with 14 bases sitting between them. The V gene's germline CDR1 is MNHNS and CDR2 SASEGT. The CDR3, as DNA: TGTGCCAGCAGACCTTACAGGGAGCCTAATGAAAAACTGTTTTTT. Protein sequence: CASRPYREPNEKLFF.

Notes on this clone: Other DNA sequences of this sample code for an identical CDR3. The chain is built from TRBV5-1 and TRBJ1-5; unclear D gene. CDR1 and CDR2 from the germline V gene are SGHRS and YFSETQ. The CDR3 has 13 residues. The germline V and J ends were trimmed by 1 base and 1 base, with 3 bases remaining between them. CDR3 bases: TGCGCCAGCAGCTTGTACAGCAATCAGCCCCAGCATTTT. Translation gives CASSLYSNQPQHF.

The CDR3 bases are TGTGCCAGCAACCCTACGGGATTTGGTTACAATGAGCAGTTCTTC. This encodes CASNPTGFGYNEQFF. The rearrangement links TRBV7-2 to TRBJ2-1; maybe TRBD2 (5 bases). Germline CDR1 SGHTA, CDR2 FQGNSA. The CDR3 contains 15 residues. The V gene lost 7 bases and the J gene lost 4 bases, with 17 bases spanning the gap.

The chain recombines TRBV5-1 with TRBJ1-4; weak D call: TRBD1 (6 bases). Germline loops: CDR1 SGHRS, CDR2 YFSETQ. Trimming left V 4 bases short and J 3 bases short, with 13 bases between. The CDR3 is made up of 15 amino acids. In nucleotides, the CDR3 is TGCGCCAGCAGCCCTACAGGGAGGGCTAATGAAAAACTGTTTTTT. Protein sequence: CASSPTGRANEKLFF.